This T cell receptor (beta chain) stems from a study of T cells after yellow fever vaccination. General study points: Re-detected after boosting: most primary clones, almost 97% of CD4 and 88% of CD8. Contaminants from the bulk population, in the form of abundant clonotypes, could be found in FACS-sorted repertoires.

Making TCR cDNA involved 5'RACE template switching, which added UMIs and a universal primer site. TCRdb re-derived calls from the 5' RACE reads in MiXCR, one entry per CDR3 protein. The sample lists just over 300,000 distinct CDR3 sequences, roughly 3.5% occurring once. Germline CDR1 and CDR2: MNHEY and SVGAGI. V was trimmed by 6 bases and J by 0 bases, leaving 18 bases between them. This CDR3 spans 16 amino acids. This clonotype was observed at least ten times. As yet, its antigen is unknown. The sample here was PBMCs, taken on the day of the yellow fever booster vaccination. The chain is built from TRBV6-5 and TRBJ2-7; D unclear. The clonotype was recovered from a man in his late teens or twenties who received the YFV17D yellow fever vaccine. The CDR3 region has the DNA TGTGCCAGCAGCCCAACTCCGGCCGCGAGCTCCTACGAGCAGTACTTC. Translating it yields CASSPTPAASSYEQYF.